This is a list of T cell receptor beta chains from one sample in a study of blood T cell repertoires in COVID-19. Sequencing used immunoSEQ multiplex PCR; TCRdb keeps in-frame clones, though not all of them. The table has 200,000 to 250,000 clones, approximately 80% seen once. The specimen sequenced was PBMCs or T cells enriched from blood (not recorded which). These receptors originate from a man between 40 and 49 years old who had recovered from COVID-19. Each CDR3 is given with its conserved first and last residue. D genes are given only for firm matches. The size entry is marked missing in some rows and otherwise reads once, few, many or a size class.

CDR3 DNA: TGTGCCAGCAGTTCCGGGGACAATACCTACGAGCAGTACTTC; CDR3 protein: CASSSGDNTYEQYF; V gene: TRBV27; D gene: .; clone size: few; J gene: TRBJ2-7
CDR3 DNA: TGTGCCAGCAGCTTGGAGCTGGGATCAGGGGATGACGAGCAGTACTTC; CDR3 protein: CASSLELGSGDDEQYF; V gene: TRBV5-8; D gene: .; clone size: .; J gene: TRBJ2-7
CDR3 DNA: TGTGCCAGCAGCTTAGCGGCAGGGTCCTACGAGCAGTACTTC; CDR3 protein: CASSLAAGSYEQYF; V gene: TRBV11-2; D gene: .; clone size: .; J gene: TRBJ2-7
CDR3 DNA: TGTGCCAGCAGTTTCGTCCAGGGTACAGGCAATCAGCCCCAGCATTTT; CDR3 protein: CASSFVQGTGNQPQHF; V gene: TRBV27; D gene: .; clone size: .; J gene: TRBJ1-5
CDR3 DNA: TGCGCCAGCAGCGGCGGGGGAGGCGGTAATGAAAAACTGTTTTTT; CDR3 protein: CASSGGGGGNEKLFF; V gene: TRBV5-1; D gene: .; clone size: .; J gene: TRBJ1-4
CDR3 DNA: TGCGCCAGCAGCCCGGACAGCCGTACTGAAGCTTTCTTT; CDR3 protein: CASSPDSRTEAFF; V gene: TRBV5-1; D gene: .; clone size: .; J gene: TRBJ1-1
CDR3 DNA: TGTGCCAGCAGTTTATCGAGCCAGGGAGGCACTGAAGCTTTCTTT; CDR3 protein: CASSLSSQGGTEAFF; V gene: TRBV27; D gene: .; clone size: .; J gene: TRBJ1-1
CDR3 DNA: TGCAGTGCTACGACAGGGGCAGAGCAGTTCTTC; CDR3 protein: CSATTGAEQFF; V gene: TRBV20-1; D gene: TRBD1; clone size: once; J gene: TRBJ2-1
CDR3 DNA: TGTGCCAGCAGCCGCCGTCAGGGCGTTAATGAAAAACTGTTTTTT; CDR3 protein: CASSRRQGVNEKLFF; V gene: TRBV28; D gene: .; clone size: .; J gene: TRBJ1-4
CDR3 DNA: TGTGCCAGCAGCCCGACAGGGACTGGAGGCTACACCTTC; CDR3 protein: CASSPTGTGGYTF; V gene: TRBV5-6; D gene: TRBD1; clone size: .; J gene: TRBJ1-2
CDR3 DNA: TGTGCCAGCAGCCGCGACGGGAGCAATCAGCCCCAGCATTTT; CDR3 protein: CASSRDGSNQPQHF; V gene: TRBV7-2; D gene: .; clone size: few; J gene: TRBJ1-5
CDR3 DNA: TGTGCCAGCAGCCCAGACAGCCCAGGGGAGAATGGAAACACCATATATTTT; CDR3 protein: CASSPDSPGENGNTIYF; V gene: TRBV7-7; D gene: .; clone size: .; J gene: TRBJ1-3
CDR3 DNA: TGTGCCAGCAGTTACCGCGACAGCCAGGTCGTCGAGCAGTACTTC; CDR3 protein: CASSYRDSQVVEQYF; V gene: TRBV6-6; D gene: .; clone size: .; J gene: TRBJ2-7
CDR3 DNA: TGTGCCAGCAGCCAAGGGGGGACAGGGGGCCACAATAATTCACCCCTCCACTTT; CDR3 protein: CASSQGGTGGHNNSPLHF; V gene: TRBV3-1/TRBV3-2; D gene: TRBD1; clone size: .; J gene: TRBJ1-6
CDR3 DNA: TGTGCCAGCAGTTTTGAGAGGGCTAGCGGGTTTATCAATGAGCAGTTCTTC; CDR3 protein: CASSFERASGFINEQFF; V gene: TRBV27; D gene: TRBD2; clone size: .; J gene: TRBJ2-1
CDR3 DNA: TGCGCCAGCAGCGTAGGACAGGGACGGGGCAATGAGCAGTTCTTC; CDR3 protein: CASSVGQGRGNEQFF; V gene: TRBV10-1; D gene: TRBD1; clone size: few; J gene: TRBJ2-1